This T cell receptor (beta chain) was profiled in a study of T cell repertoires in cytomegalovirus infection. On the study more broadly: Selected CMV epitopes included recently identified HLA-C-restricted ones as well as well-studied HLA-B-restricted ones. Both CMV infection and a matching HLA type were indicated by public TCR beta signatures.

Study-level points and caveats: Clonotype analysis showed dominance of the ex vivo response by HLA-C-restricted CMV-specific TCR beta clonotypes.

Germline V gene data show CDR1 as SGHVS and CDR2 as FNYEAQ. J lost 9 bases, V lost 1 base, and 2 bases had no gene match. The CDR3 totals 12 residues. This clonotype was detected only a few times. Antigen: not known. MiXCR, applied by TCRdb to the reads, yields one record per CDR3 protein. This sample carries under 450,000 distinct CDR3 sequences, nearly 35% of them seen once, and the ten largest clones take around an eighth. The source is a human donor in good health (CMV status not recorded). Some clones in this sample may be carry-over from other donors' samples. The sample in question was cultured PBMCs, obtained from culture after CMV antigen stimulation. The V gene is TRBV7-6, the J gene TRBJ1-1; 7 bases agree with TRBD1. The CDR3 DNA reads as TGTGCCAGCAGCTTAGAGGGACAGAAAGCTTTCTTT. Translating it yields CASSLEGQKAFF.